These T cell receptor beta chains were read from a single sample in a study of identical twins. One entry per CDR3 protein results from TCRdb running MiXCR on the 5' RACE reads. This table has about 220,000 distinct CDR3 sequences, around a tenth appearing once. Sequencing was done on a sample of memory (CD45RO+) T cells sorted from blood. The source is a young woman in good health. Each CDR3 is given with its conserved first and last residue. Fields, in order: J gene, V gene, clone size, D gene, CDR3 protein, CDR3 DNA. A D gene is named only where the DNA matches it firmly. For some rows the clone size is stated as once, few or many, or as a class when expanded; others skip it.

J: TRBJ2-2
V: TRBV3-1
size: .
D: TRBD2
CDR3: CASSPAGTRRAGELFF
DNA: TGTGCCAGCAGCCCAGCCGGGACTAGACGTGCCGGGGAGCTGTTTTTT

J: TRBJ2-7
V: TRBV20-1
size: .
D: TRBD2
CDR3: CSARDLTSGTKWEQYF
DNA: TGCAGTGCTAGAGACTTAACTAGCGGGACGAAGTGGGAGCAGTACTTC

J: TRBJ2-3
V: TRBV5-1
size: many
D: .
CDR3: CASSFNREGDTQYF
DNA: TGCGCCAGCAGCTTCAACAGGGAGGGAGATACGCAGTATTTT

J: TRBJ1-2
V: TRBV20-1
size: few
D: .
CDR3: CSAELGQTNYGYTF
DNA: TGCAGTGCCGAACTTGGACAGACTAACTATGGCTACACCTTC

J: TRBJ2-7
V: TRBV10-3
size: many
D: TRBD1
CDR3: CAAQGANYEQYF
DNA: TGTGCCGCCCAGGGGGCAAACTACGAGCAGTACTTC

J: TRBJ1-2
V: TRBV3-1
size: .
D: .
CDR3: CASSQGRAGYTF
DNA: TGTGCCAGCAGCCAGGGGAGGGCAGGCTACACCTTC

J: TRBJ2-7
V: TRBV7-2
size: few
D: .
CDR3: CASSHYTGTLGGEQYF
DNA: TGTGCCAGCAGCCACTACACCGGGACACTGGGGGGGGAGCAGTACTTC

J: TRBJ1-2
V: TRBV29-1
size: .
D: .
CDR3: CSVHVLPGGYTF
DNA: TGCAGCGTTCATGTGCTCCCCGGGGGCTACACCTTC

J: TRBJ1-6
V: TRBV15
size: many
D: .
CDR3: CATSREANSPLHF
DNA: TGTGCCACCAGCAGAGAGGCTAATTCACCCCTCCACTTT

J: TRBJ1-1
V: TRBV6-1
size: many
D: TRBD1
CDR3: CASDDRGMNTEAFF
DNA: TGTGCCAGCGATGACAGGGGCATGAACACTGAAGCTTTCTTT

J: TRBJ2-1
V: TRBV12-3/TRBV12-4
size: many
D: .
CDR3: CASSLLPQSAEQFF
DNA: TGTGCCAGCAGTTTATTACCCCAATCAGCGGAGCAGTTCTTC

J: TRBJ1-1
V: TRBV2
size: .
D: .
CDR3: CASSEVGRTEAFF
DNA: TGTGCCAGCAGTGAAGTAGGTAGGACTGAAGCTTTCTTT

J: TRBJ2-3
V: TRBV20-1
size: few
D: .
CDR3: CSASVGFTDTQYF
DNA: TGCAGTGCTAGTGTGGGGTTCACAGATACGCAGTATTTT

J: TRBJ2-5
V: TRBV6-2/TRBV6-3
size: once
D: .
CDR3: CASSRDPLETQYF
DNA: TGTGCCAGCAGCCGGGACCCCCTCGAGACCCAGTACTTC

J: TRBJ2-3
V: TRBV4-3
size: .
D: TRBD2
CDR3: CASSQGLGGTDTQYF
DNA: TGCGCCAGCAGCCAGGGACTAGGAGGCACAGATACGCAGTATTTT

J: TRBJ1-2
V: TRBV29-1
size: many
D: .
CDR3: CSVVDSNYGYTF
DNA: TGCAGCGTTGTTGACAGTAACTATGGCTACACCTTC

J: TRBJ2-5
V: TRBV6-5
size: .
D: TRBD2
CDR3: CASSYGDGRGGETQYF
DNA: TGTGCCAGCAGTTACGGGGACGGGAGGGGAGGGGAGACCCAGTACTTC

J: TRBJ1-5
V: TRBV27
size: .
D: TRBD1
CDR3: CASSRQGAGNQPQHF
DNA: TGTGCCAGCAGTCGACAGGGGGCTGGCAATCAGCCCCAGCATTTT

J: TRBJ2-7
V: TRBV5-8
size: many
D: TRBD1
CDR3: CASFRDRGYREQYF
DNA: TGTGCCAGCTTTAGGGACAGGGGCTATCGCGAGCAGTACTTC

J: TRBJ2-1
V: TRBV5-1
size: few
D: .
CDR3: CASSLEGREYNEQFF
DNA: TGCGCCAGCAGCTTGGAGGGTAGGGAATACAATGAGCAGTTCTTC

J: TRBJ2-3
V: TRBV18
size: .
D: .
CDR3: CASSPNSADTQYF
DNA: TGTGCCAGCTCACCGAACTCCGCAGATACGCAGTATTTT

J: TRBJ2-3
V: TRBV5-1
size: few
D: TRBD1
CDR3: CASSFGQGTDTQYF
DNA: TGCGCCAGCAGCTTCGGACAGGGGACAGATACGCAGTATTTT

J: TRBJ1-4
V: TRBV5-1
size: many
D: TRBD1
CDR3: CASSSTGQGVEKLFF
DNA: TGCGCCAGCAGCTCGACGGGACAGGGTGTCGAAAAACTGTTTTTT

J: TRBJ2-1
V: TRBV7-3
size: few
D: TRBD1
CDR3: CASSLTAPSIRTGVIEQFF
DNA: TGTGCCAGCAGCTTAACGGCCCCATCGATCCGGACAGGGGTGATTGAGCAGTTCTTC

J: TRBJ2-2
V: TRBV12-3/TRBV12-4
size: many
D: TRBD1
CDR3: CASSLAGGLGTGELFF
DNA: TGTGCCAGCAGTTTAGCAGGGGGCTTGGGTACCGGGGAGCTGTTTTTT

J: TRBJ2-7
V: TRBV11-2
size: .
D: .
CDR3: CASSPLKRRDSYEQYF
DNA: TGTGCCAGCAGCCCTCTTAAAAGACGGGACTCCTACGAGCAGTACTTC

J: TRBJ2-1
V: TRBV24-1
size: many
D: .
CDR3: CATSDLNGNNEQFF
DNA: TGTGCCACCAGTGATTTAAACGGGAACAATGAGCAGTTCTTC

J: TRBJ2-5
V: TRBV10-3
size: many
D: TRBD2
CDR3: CASSLAGGQETQYF
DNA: TGTGCCAGTTCACTAGCGGGGGGCCAAGAGACCCAGTACTTC

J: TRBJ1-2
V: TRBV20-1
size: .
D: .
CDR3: CSATPEARGANYGYTF
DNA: TGCAGTGCTACTCCGGAGGCTAGGGGAGCTAACTATGGCTACACCTTC

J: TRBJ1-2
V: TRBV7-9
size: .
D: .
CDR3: CASSSGPTRRYGYTF
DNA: TGTGCCAGCAGCTCCGGGCCCACGCGCCGCTATGGCTACACCTTC

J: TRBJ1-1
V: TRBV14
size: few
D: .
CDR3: CASSLIGGNTEAFF
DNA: TGTGCCAGCAGCCTAATCGGGGGGAACACTGAAGCTTTCTTT

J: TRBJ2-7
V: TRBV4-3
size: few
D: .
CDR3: CASSQDPSEAYEQYF
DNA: TGCGCCAGCAGCCAAGATCCTAGCGAGGCCTACGAGCAGTACTTC

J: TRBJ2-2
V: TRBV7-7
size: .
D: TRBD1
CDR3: CASSKTGGNTGELFF
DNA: TGTGCTAGCAGCAAGACAGGGGGGAACACCGGGGAGCTGTTTTTT

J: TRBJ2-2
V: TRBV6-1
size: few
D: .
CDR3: CASRKDRLIGELFF
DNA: TGTGCCAGCAGAAAAGACAGGCTTATCGGGGAGCTGTTTTTT

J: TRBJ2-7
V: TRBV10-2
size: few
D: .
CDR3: CASRPFRGSEQYF
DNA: TGCGCCAGCAGACCTTTTAGGGGGAGCGAGCAGTACTTC

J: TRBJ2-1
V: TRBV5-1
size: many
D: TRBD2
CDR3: CASRARVIAGGSYNEQFF
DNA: TGCGCCAGCAGGGCCAGGGTAATAGCGGGGGGGTCCTACAATGAGCAGTTCTTC

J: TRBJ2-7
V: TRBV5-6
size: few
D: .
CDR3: CASSFQGPYYEQYF
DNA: TGTGCCAGCAGCTTCCAGGGACCATACTACGAGCAGTACTTC

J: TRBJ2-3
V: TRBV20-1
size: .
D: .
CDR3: CSVRVADTQYF
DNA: TGCAGTGTAAGGGTTGCAGATACGCAGTATTTT

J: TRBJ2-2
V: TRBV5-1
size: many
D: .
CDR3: CASSLRPGKSGTGELFF
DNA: TGCGCCAGCAGCTTGAGGCCAGGGAAATCGGGCACCGGGGAGCTGTTTTTT

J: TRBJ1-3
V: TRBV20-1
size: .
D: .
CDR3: CSASSHRDDFSLGNTIYF
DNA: TGCAGTGCTAGTTCCCACCGTGACGACTTCTCCTTAGGAAACACCATATATTTT

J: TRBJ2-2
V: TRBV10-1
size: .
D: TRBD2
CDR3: CASSNLAGGTGELFF
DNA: TGCGCCAGCAGTAATCTAGCGGGAGGAACCGGGGAGCTGTTTTTT

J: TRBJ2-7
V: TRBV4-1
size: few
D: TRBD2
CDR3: CASSQDLALAGDEQYF
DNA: TGCGCCAGCAGCCAAGATCTAGCGCTAGCGGGAGACGAGCAGTACTTC

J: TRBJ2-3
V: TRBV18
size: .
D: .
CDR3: CASCPGGTDTQYF
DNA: TGTGCCAGCTGCCCTGGGGGCACAGATACGCAGTATTTT